The 2 T cell receptor beta chains presented below share a single source sample, sequenced in a study of blood T cell repertoires in COVID-19. TCRdb's copy holds only in-frame clones and misses some; the assay was immunoSEQ multiplex PCR. Seen here are hundreds of thousands of clones, about nine tenths observed once, and the top ten hold about 11%. The specimen was peripheral blood. These receptors were taken from a woman aged 30 to 39 with COVID-19, enrolled during active disease.

As DNA, the CDR3 is TGTGCCAGCAGTGGACTAGCGGGAGGATCGACCCAGTACTTC. Its protein is CASSGLAGGSTQYF. The gene calls are TRBV2 and TRBJ2-5, with TRBD2 identical over 13 bases. The length of the CDR3 is 14 residues. The V gene's germline CDR1 is SNHLY and CDR2 FYNNEI. V lost 4 bases, J lost 7 bases, and 3 bases stayed unmatched.

This rearrangement joins TRBV28 to TRBJ2-5; D gene unclear. Germline CDR1 and CDR2: MDHEN and SYDVKM. Trimming removed 2 bases from V and 5 bases from J, with 6 bases in between. This CDR3 comprises 12 residues. The CDR3 region is CASSLDGETQYF. CDR3 sequence (DNA): TGTGCCAGCAGTTTAGACGGGGAGACCCAGTACTTC.